Each of the 31 T cell receptor beta chains below was sequenced from the same sample in a study of vaccination effects on CD4 cells after COVID-19. Before sequencing, viral peptide pools were used by the ViraFEST assay to expand antigen-specific CD4+ T cells. The authors isolated CD4+ T cells after around 11 days of culture. Nucleocapsid antibody tests were negative, and the vaccine recipients had no prior SARS-CoV-2 infection. Sequencing used immunoSEQ multiplex PCR; TCRdb keeps in-frame clones, though not all of them. In the table there are tens of thousands of clones, roughly two thirds of which are singletons. The antigens these receptors bind are not known. The sequencing used CD4+ T cells from PBMCs cultured with SARS-CoV-2 spike peptides, collected before COVID-19 vaccination. The receptors shown here come from a human donor who received a COVID-19 vaccine.

V is TRBV3-1 (or the pseudogene TRBV3-2) and J is TRBJ1-1; weak D call: TRBD1 (6 bases). Germline lookup yields CDR1 LGHDT and CDR2 YNNKEL (reference sequence). The CDR3 extends over 15 amino acids. V lost 4 bases to trimming and J lost 1 base, with 13 bases between them. CDR3 loop: CASSPGATGNTEAFF. The CDR3 DNA is TGTGCCAGCAGCCCAGGGGCCACAGGGAACACTGAAGCTTTCTTT.

The V call is TRBV30, the J call TRBJ2-1; 15 bases map to TRBD2. Germline CDR1 and CDR2: GTSNPN and SVGIG (reference sequence). This CDR3 has 16 amino acids. With V trimmed by 7 bases and J by 4 bases, 8 bases remained unmatched. The CDR3 spells CAFGLAGGRGYNEQFF. In DNA form, the CDR3 reads TGTGCCTTCGGACTAGCGGGAGGGAGGGGATACAATGAGCAGTTCTTC.

This chain links TRBV12-5 with TRBJ2-3; the D is unclear. CDR3 size: 13 residues. Germline V gene lookup returns CDR1 LGHNT and CDR2 FRNRAP. Trimming stripped 2 bases from V and 0 bases from J, with 3 bases between. The DNA for the CDR3 is TGTGCTAGTGGTTTGTTTAGCACAGATACGCAGTATTTT. It specifies CASGLFSTDTQYF.

V usage is TRBV7-9 and J usage is TRBJ2-2; 7 bases match TRBD2. This CDR3 region has 17 residues. Germline assignment: CDR1 SEHNR and CDR2 FQNEAQ (reference sequence). V trimming: 5 bases; J trimming: 0 bases; junction bases outside the gene matches: 9. The CDR3: CASSDAGRRANTGELFF. The CDR3 DNA sequence: TGTGCCAGCAGCGACGCCGGGAGGCGGGCGAACACCGGGGAGCTGTTTTTT. Based on the CDR3 plus reference TRBV7-9 and TRBJ2-2, the full variable domain is DTGVSQNPRHKITKRGQNVTFRCDPISEHNRLYWYRQTLGQGPEFLTYFQNEAQLEKSRLLSDRFSAERPKGSFSTLEIQRTEQGDSAMYLCASSDAGRRANTGELFFGEGSRLTVL.

This clone was counted a few times. The chain employs TRBV6-2 or TRBV6-3 and TRBJ2-1, with 7 bases identical to TRBD2. The CDR3 has 13 residues. Germline lookup yields CDR1 MNHEY and CDR2 SVGEGT. V lost 5 bases, J lost 6 bases, and 4 bases stayed unmatched. CDR3 in DNA: TGTGCCAGCAGTCACGGGGGGTTCAATGAGCAGTTCTTC. It codes for CASSHGGFNEQFF.

This clone was found a few times. Distinct nucleotide sequences in the sample also encode this CDR3. The chain employs TRBV28 and TRBJ1-2; unclear D gene. In germline, CDR1 is MDHEN, CDR2 SYDVKM. The CDR3 contains 13 residues. V lost 1 base to trimming and J lost 4 bases, with 7 bases between them. CDR3 loop: CASSLSLLYGYTF. CDR3 DNA: TGTGCCAGCAGTTTATCCCTTCTCTATGGCTACACCTTC.

The rearrangement links TRBV2 to TRBJ1-3; 7 bases agree with TRBD1. Germline assignment: CDR1 SNHLY and CDR2 FYNNEI. V lost 4 bases, J lost 0 bases, and 12 bases stayed unmatched. The CDR3 loop spans 18 amino acids. CDR3 DNA: TGTGCCAGCAGTGGGGCGTTGGGAGACAGGGACTCTGGAAACACCATATATTTT. Its protein product is CASSGALGDRDSGNTIYF. The full variable domain, with the rest looked up from reference TRBV2 and TRBJ1-3, is EPEVTQTPSHQVTQMGQEVILRCVPISNHLYFYWYRQILGQKVEFLVSFYNNEISEKSEIFDDQFSVERPDGSNFTLKIRSTKLEDSAMYFCASSGALGDRDSGNTIYFGEGSWLTVV.

The V gene is TRBV19, the J gene TRBJ2-2; 10 nucleotides align to TRBD2. The germline V gene has CDR1 LNHDA and CDR2 SQIVND (reference sequence). The V gene end was trimmed by 2 bases and the J gene end by 8 bases; junction bases not matched to a gene: 8. The CDR3 covers 16 residues. The CDR3 region has the DNA TGTGCCAGTAGTATACACCTAGCGGGAGTCGATGGGGAGCTGTTTTTT. Amino acids: CASSIHLAGVDGELFF.

The J gene is TRBJ1-3, the V gene TRBV7-2; D unclear. This CDR3 is built from 13 residues. Trimming stripped 5 bases from V and 2 bases from J, with 7 bases between. Per the germline V gene, CDR1 is SGHTA and CDR2 is FQGNSA. The CDR3 DNA follows: TGTGCCAGCAGCCTGGACGCTGGAAACACCATATATTTT. It translates to CASSLDAGNTIYF.

The chain joins TRBV29-1 to TRBJ1-5; the D is unclear. Germline V gene data show CDR1 as SQVTM and CDR2 as ANQGSEA. The V gene lost 5 bases and the J gene lost 1 base, with 6 bases spanning the gap. This CDR3 region has 12 residues. The CDR3 reads CSVSESNQPQHF. The CDR3 nucleotides are TGCAGCGTTTCGGAGAGCAATCAGCCCCAGCATTTT.

This chain links TRBV12-3 or TRBV12-4 with TRBJ2-2; TRBD1 agrees at 9 bases. V dropped 6 bases and J dropped 15; count of bases not matched to a gene: 5. This CDR3 has 11 amino acids. The CDR3 nucleotides read TGTGCCAGCAGCGGGACAGGGCTGATGTTTTTT. It codes for CASSGTGLMFF.

This clone was detected only a few times. For the CDR3, the DNA is TGCGCCAGCAGCTTGGGGCAGGTCTATACCGGGGAGCTGTTTTTT. It specifies CASSLGQVYTGELFF. The chain uses TRBV5-1 and TRBJ2-2; the D is unclear. With 0 bases removed from V and 5 bases from J, the gap between germline ends came to 11 bases. The germline CDR1 and CDR2 sequences are SGHRS and YFSETQ. The CDR3 sequence is 15 residues long.

The genes are TRBV28 and TRBJ1-2; D remains unclear. Germline-derived CDR1 and CDR2 are MDHEN and SYDVKM. CDR3 length: 12 amino acids. V was pared by 6 bases and J by 10 bases, with 15 bases between. CDR3 bases: TGTGCCAGCAGGGGAAACATACCCTACTACACCTTC. It codes for CASRGNIPYYTF.

J is TRBJ1-1 and V is TRBV11-2; possibly TRBD1 for D (5 bases). The CDR3 covers 15 residues. V dropped 1 base and J dropped 3 bases, with 12 bases sitting between them. Germline V gives CDR1 SGHAT, CDR2 FQNNGV. In DNA, the CDR3 is TGTGCCAGCAGCTTAGGGAGTGGGGGGTACACTGAAGCTTTCTTT. Translated: CASSLGSGGYTEAFF.

The chain links TRBV10-3 to TRBJ2-5, with D possibly TRBD1 on 5 matching bases. Between the trimmed V and J ends, which lost 9 bases and 4 bases, there was a span of 6 bases. Germline V gene data show CDR1 as ENHRY and CDR2 as SYGVKD. The CDR3 runs to 10 residues. The chain's CDR3 is CAMGLETQYF. CDR3 coding DNA: TGTGCCATGGGGCTAGAGACCCAGTACTTC.

This clone has a handful of counts. The V gene is TRBV3-1 (or the pseudogene TRBV3-2), the J gene TRBJ1-4, with no clear D. There are 13 residues in the CDR3. Between the trimmed V and J ends, which lost 1 base and 8 bases, there was a span of 8 bases. The germline V gene encodes CDR1 LGHDT and CDR2 YNNKEL (reference sequence). The CDR3 sequence: CASSQGRREKLFF. The CDR3 coding sequence is TGTGCCAGCAGCCAAGGGAGACGAGAAAAACTGTTTTTT.

The rearrangement links TRBV11-2 to TRBJ1-4; D perhaps matches TRBD1 (5 bases). CDR1 is SGHAT, CDR2 FQNNGV, per germline. This CDR3 comprises 18 residues. Trimming took 5 bases from V and 0 from J, leaving 19 bases between them. Here the CDR3 DNA reads TGTGCCAGCAGCCGACGGGGACGGACCCAGGCAACTAATGAAAAACTGTTTTTT. This encodes CASSRRGRTQATNEKLFF.

V and J are TRBV10-2 and TRBJ2-2, with 7 positions matching TRBD2. The CDR3 is 15 residues long. CDR1 is WSHSY and CDR2 is SAAADI in the germline V gene. The junction had 13 bases not matched to a gene; V was cut back by 9 bases and J by 6 bases. The CDR3 region has the DNA TGCGCCAGTCTGACTAGCTCTGTGAGATCCGGGGAGCTGTTTTTT. This translates into CASLTSSVRSGELFF.

The V gene is TRBV30, the J gene TRBJ1-2; D uncertain. Trimming took off 3 bases at V and 4 bases at J, with 15 bases between the two ends. Per the germline V gene, CDR1 is GTSNPN and CDR2 is SVGIG (reference sequence). This CDR3 region has 14 residues. CDR3 loop: CAWSASGEGYGYTF. The CDR3 bases are TGTGCCTGGAGCGCCTCCGGGGAGGGCTATGGCTACACCTTC.

This clone has just one count. This chain uses TRBV7-9 with TRBJ1-4, with D possibly matching TRBD1 (5 bases). Trimming cost V 5 bases and J 8 bases, with 9 bases left between them. Germline CDR1 is SEHNR and CDR2 is FQNEAQ (reference sequence). This CDR3 is 12 amino acids long. The CDR3 sequence: CASSPEGEKLFF. Here the CDR3 DNA reads TGTGCCAGCAGCCCCGAGGGGGAAAAACTGTTTTTT.

The rearrangement joins TRBV9 to TRBJ2-3; 13 bases align to TRBD2. This CDR3 is built from 16 residues. The J segment lost 5 bases and the V segment lost 4 bases, leaving 7 bases of the junction unmatched. The germline V gene encodes CDR1 SGDLS and CDR2 YYNGEE. The CDR3 coding sequence is TGTGCCAGCAGCCTACTAGCGGGAGGGCCAATAGATACGCAGTATTTT. This translates into CASSLLAGGPIDTQYF.

The chain has TRBV4-1 and TRBJ2-3; unclear D gene. V lost 2 bases, J lost 6 bases, and 6 bases lay in between. The CDR3 runs 12 residues. CDR1 is MGHRA and CDR2 is YSYEKL in the germline V gene. For the CDR3, the DNA is TGCGCCAGCAGCCAAAGCATGGATACGCAGTATTTT. Translation gives CASSQSMDTQYF.

V and J are TRBV5-8 and TRBJ2-5, with TRBD1 matching over 8 bases. J lost 5 bases, V lost 7 bases, and 7 bases had no gene match. This CDR3 has 13 amino acids. The germline CDR1 and CDR2 sequences are SGHTS and YDEGEE. In DNA form, the CDR3 reads TGTGCCAGCGCCAGGGGGCCGGGGGAGACCCAGTACTTC. Its translation is CASARGPGETQYF.

The chain has TRBV5-1 and TRBJ1-6; D is perhaps TRBD1 (5 bases). This CDR3 has 15 residues. V was cut by 0 bases and J by 10 bases, with 14 bases left in between. CDR1 and CDR2 from the germline V gene are SGHRS and YFSETQ. The CDR3 protein is CASSLDRGAVSPLHF. The DNA of the CDR3 is TGCGCCAGCAGCTTGGATCGGGGCGCGGTGTCACCCCTCCACTTT.

This chain connects TRBV5-1 to TRBJ1-2; D call uncertain. Trimming took 0 bases from V and 10 from J, leaving 19 bases between them. The germline V gene has CDR1 SGHRS and CDR2 YFSETQ. The CDR3 spans 15 residues. CDR3 protein: CASSLVSPPSDAYTF. CDR3 nucleotides: TGCGCCAGCAGCTTGGTCAGTCCCCCCTCGGATGCCTACACCTTC.

The chain couples TRBV5-1 to TRBJ1-2; 9 positions agree with TRBD1. The CDR3 covers 14 residues. CDR1 is SGHRS, CDR2 YFSETQ, per germline. Trimming at V came to 2 bases and at J to 6 bases, leaving 5 bases not matched to a gene. This chain's CDR3 is CASSLAQGADGYTF. CDR3 DNA sequence: TGCGCCAGCAGCTTAGCACAGGGGGCTGATGGCTACACCTTC.

The CDR3 coding sequence is TGTGCCACCAGCCTCCTCGCCTGGGGGGCAAATGAGCAGTTCTTC. Amino acids: CATSLLAWGANEQFF. The J gene is TRBJ2-1, the V gene TRBV15; perhaps D is TRBD1 or TRBD2 (6 bases each). Deletions cut 5 bases from V and 7 bases from J, with 18 bases between. Germline CDR1 LNHNV, CDR2 YYDKDF (reference sequence). This CDR3 has 15 amino acids.

This chain joins TRBV5-4 and TRBJ1-2; TRBD1 might be the D (6 bases). CDR3 length equals 15 residues. V dropped 4 bases and J dropped 4 bases, with 17 bases sitting between them. CDR1 and CDR2 (germline): SGHNT, YYREEE (reference sequence). CDR3 amino acids: CASSPGQPSSYGYTF. The CDR3 DNA is TGTGCCAGCAGCCCTGGACAGCCTTCCTCCTATGGCTACACCTTC.

This clone showed up just once. The rearrangement uses TRBV25-1 and TRBJ2-1; no firm D call. Germline lookup yields CDR1 MGHDK and CDR2 SYGVNS. The CDR3 spans 11 residues. V was cut by 0 bases and J by 9 bases, with 3 bases left in between. The CDR3 loop is CASSEYPEQFF. The CDR3 bases are TGTGCCAGCAGTGAATATCCTGAGCAGTTCTTC.

CDR3 nucleotide sequence: TGCGCCAGCAGCTTGACCTCCCCGGGGTCCTGGAACGAGCAGTACTTC. Protein product: CASSLTSPGSWNEQYF. This chain links TRBV5-1 with TRBJ2-7, with D possibly being TRBD2 (5 bases). Trimming removed 1 base at V and 5 bases at J, with 19 bases between. The germline gives CDR1 SGHRS, CDR2 YFSETQ. This CDR3 region has 16 residues.

CDR3 sequence: CASSKIGRGFNQPQHF. CDR3 nucleotides: TGTGCCAGCAGCAAAATAGGGAGGGGGTTCAATCAGCCCCAGCATTTT. The chain combines TRBV21-1 with TRBJ1-5. TRBV21-1 is labeled a pseudogene. CDR3 length: 16 amino acids.